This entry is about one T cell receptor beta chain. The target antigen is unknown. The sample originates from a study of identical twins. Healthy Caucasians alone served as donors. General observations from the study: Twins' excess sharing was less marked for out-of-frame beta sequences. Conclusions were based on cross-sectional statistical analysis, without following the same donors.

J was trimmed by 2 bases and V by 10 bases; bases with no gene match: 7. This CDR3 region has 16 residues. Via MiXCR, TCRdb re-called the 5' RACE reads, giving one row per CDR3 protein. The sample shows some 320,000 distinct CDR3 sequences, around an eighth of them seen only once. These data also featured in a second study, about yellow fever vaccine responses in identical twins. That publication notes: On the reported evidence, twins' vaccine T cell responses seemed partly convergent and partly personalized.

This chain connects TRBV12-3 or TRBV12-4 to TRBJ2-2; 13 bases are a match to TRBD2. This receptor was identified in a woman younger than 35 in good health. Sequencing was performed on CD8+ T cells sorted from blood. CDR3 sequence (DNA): TGTGCCACCATAGGACTAGCGGGGGAAAACACCGGGGAGCTGTTTTTT. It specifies CATIGLAGENTGELFF.